This TCR beta chain was retrieved from a study of blood T cell repertoires in COVID-19 (dated by TCRdb to between 2020 and 2021). Context from the whole study: The collaborator samples originated in the United States, Italy and Spain and spanned the acute and convalescent phases of COVID-19. The repertoires were made available in a free public database intended to serve as a resource for research on the immune response to SARS-CoV-2. The samples were drawn from the first 160 participants of the ongoing ImmuneRACE study and from some 1,300 subjects provided by 6 global collaborators. A de-identified subject ID, COVID-19 status, age in years and sex were almost always included in the sample metadata. The prospective study material was composed of cDNA or gDNA derived from T cells, B-cell-depleted T cells, or PBMCs. Deeply sampled blood TCRbeta repertoires from subjects exposed to, actively infected with, or recovered from COVID-19 were included in the dataset. Where HLA class I and class II types were available, the types were taken from metadata supplied by the sample provider, not from assay-based typing.

Collaborating institutions collected whole blood in K2EDTA tubes following their own protocols. For TCRbeta analysis, collaborators shipped samples as frozen whole blood, isolated PBMCs, or DNA extracted from either of those sample types. TCRbeta CDR3 regions were amplified from genomic DNA by means of the immunoSEQ Assay, a bias-controlled multiplex PCR. The original methods were these. The number of nucleated cells in each sample was estimated by amplification of reference gene primers within the assay. Sequence reads were collapsed and filtered to measure the absolute abundance of every unique TCRbeta CDR3 rearrangement. For each sample, productive Simpson clonality was calculated by taking the square root of Simpson's diversity index across productive rearrangements. Held by TCRdb, this immuneACCESS table contains in-frame sequences only and omits some clones. Under half of the omission traces to an unresolved V gene where checked; the cause of the rest is unknown. The V and J calls and the clone size are those of that table, but D and trimming were determined from the DNA. In all, the sample holds some 190,000 clones, and about 86% of those were seen once. The ten top clones hold around 1.5% of the sample.

Results and caveats for the whole study, not just this receptor: The quantity of clinical and demographic metadata differed by source and by participant and was supplied without curation.

Of note for this clone: Its antigen target is currently unknown. There are no base qualities to consult, and no much larger clone falls within one base.

V drops 1 base and J drops 11 bases, leaving 15 bases in between. The CDR3 runs 14 residues from the cysteine to the phenylalanine. Only the CDR3 DNA stays, 42 bases, in frame from base 1. CDR1 is given as MNHNS and CDR2 as SASEGT, both from the germline V gene. The receptor comes from a young man with active or convalescent COVID-19. The chain is made from TRBV6-1 and TRBJ1-5; the D segment could be TRBD1, given 6 matching bases. Sequencing input: peripheral blood. The encoded CDR3 is CASSEGTASEAQHF. The nucleotides are TGTGCCAGCAGTGAAGGGACAGCCTCGGAGGCCCAGCATTTT.